This TCR beta chain is from a study of blood T cell repertoires in COVID-19. As originally analysed: It was from reference gene primer amplification that nucleated cell counts were estimated. Assay: immunoSEQ multiplex PCR; the TCRdb copy retains only in-frame clones and omits some. That table furnishes V, J and clone size, whereas the DNA furnished D and trimming. The data hold about 120,000 clones, with over 75% observed a single time. Sequenced: peripheral blood. The clonotype was recovered from a woman of 80 years or more with acute or convalescent COVID-19.

Here the CDR3 reads CASSLTGGDNEQFF. Here the CDR3 DNA reads TGTGCCAGCAGCTTAACGGGAGGGGACAATGAGCAGTTCTTC. This chain uses TRBV7-2 with TRBJ2-1; 8 bases fit TRBD2. J lost 5 bases, V lost 2 bases, and 2 bases had no gene match. Looked up from germline, CDR1 is SGHTA and CDR2 is FQGNSA. CDR3 size: 14 residues.